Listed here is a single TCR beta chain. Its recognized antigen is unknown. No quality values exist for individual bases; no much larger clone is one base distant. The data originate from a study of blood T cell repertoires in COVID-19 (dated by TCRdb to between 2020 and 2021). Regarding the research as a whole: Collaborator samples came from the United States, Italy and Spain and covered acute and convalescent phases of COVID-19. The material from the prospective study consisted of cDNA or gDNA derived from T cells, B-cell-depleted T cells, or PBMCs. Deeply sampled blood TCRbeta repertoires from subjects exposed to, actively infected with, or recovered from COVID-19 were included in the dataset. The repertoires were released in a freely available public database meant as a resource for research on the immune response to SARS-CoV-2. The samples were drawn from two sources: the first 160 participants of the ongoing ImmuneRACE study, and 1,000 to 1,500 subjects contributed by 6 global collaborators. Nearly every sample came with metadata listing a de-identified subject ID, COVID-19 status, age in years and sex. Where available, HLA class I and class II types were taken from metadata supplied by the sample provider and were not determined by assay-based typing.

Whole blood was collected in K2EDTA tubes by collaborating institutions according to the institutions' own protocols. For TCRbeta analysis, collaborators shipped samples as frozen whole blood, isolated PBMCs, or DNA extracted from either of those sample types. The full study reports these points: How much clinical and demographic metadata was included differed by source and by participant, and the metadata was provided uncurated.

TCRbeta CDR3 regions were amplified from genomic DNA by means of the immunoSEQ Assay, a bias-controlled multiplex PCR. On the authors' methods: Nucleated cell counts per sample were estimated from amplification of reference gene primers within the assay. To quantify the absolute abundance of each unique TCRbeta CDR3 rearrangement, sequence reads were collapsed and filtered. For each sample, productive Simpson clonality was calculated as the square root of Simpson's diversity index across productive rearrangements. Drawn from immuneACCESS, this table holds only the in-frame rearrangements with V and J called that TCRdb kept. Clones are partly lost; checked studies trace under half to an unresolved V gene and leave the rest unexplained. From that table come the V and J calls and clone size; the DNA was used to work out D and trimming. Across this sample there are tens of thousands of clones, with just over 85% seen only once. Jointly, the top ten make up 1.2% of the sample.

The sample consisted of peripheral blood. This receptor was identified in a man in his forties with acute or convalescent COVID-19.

The sequenced DNA is TGTGCCAGCAGAACTTCGGACTCCTACCAGTTCTTC. Its protein is CASRTSDSYQFF. The chain is encoded by TRBV12-3 or TRBV12-4 joined to TRBJ2-1, with a weak D call of TRBD2 (5 bases match). The CDR3 numbers 12 residues from cysteine through phenylalanine. Only the CDR3 DNA stays, 36 bases, in frame from base 1. Cut back by 6 bases and 13 bases, the V and J ends lie 16 bases apart.